This T cell receptor beta chain was identified during a study of read filtering for tumor transcriptome and immune sequencing. The library was built from about 370 ng RNA with molecular barcoded adaptors for alpha/delta and beta/gamma chains. In TCRdb, the reads were re-called with MiXCR into one record per CDR3 protein. The data contain tens of thousands of distinct CDR3 sequences, 14% of them singletons. CDR1 is GTSNPN, CDR2 SVGIG, per germline (reference sequence). CDR3 size: 13 residues. This clonotype has just a few counts. A junction end diverges from the germline sequence, so it may reflect a read error.

Sample: a population of CD138-negative cells sorted from bone marrow. The receptor was isolated from a donor at least 40 years old with multiple myeloma. The genes are TRBV30 and TRBJ1-5, with D possibly matching TRBD1 (5 bases). CDR3 in DNA: TGTGGCTGGAGTGAGGGGCGGGATCAGCCCCAGCATTTT. Protein sequence: CGWSEGRDQPQHF.